These T cell receptor beta chains were read from a single sample in a study of cytomegalovirus exposure and HLA in healthy donors. TCRdb's copy holds only in-frame clones and misses some; the assay was immunoSEQ multiplex PCR. The sample contains about 90,000 clones, just over 65% of which appear only once. The sample comprised PBMCs. The receptors stem from a man under 40 in good health and CMV-seronegative. Each CDR3 is given with its conserved first and last residue.

j_call v_call cdr3_aa
TRBJ2-1 TRBV4-1 CASSQAWIGLAGSNEQFF
TRBJ2-5 TRBV5-4 CASSPHSGRETQYF
TRBJ2-1 TRBV10-1 CASSDRGGRAPNEQFF
TRBJ1-1 TRBV18 CASSPGQSTIEAFF
TRBJ2-1 TRBV4-1 CASSQDEQVGGNEQFF
TRBJ1-2 TRBV7-2 CASSLDRQNGYTF
TRBJ1-2 TRBV9 CASSVDGNYGYTF
TRBJ2-7 TRBV30 CAWSVRTGGFYEQYF
TRBJ2-1 TRBV2 CASRDRAPYNEQFF
TRBJ2-7 TRBV5-1 CASSSPQGYEQYF
TRBJ1-4 TRBV6-1 CASNQRGTGGEKLFF
TRBJ1-1 TRBV7-2 CASSFTGVTEAFF
TRBJ1-2 TRBV19 CASRLTTTYGYTF
TRBJ1-4 TRBV4-3 CASSQDVHREKKKLFF
TRBJ2-5 TRBV7-3 CASSPGGRLGETQYF
TRBJ1-1 TRBV9 CASSVMGQGSAFF
TRBJ2-7 TRBV5-1 CASSLVGSGSSYEQYF
TRBJ1-2 TRBV9 CASSYFEGEGYTF
TRBJ1-2 TRBV7-9 CASSPNPIVYGYTF
TRBJ2-7 TRBV6-1 CASSEYSGRGQTYEQYF
TRBJ1-1 TRBV2 CASSSVPNTEAFF
TRBJ2-7 TRBV9 CASSVVGTGGGEQYF
TRBJ2-2 TRBV4-1 CASSQSTSGGELFF
TRBJ1-1 TRBV28 CATLHFPEAFF
TRBJ2-3 TRBV10-3 CAIWTPGIVPTF
TRBJ2-7 TRBV2 CASSERGSPSSYEQYF
TRBJ1-5 TRBV7-9 CASHNQPQHF
TRBJ1-2 TRBV30 CAGRDSLYYGYTF
TRBJ1-3 TRBV30 CAWSDSLFSGNTIYF
TRBJ2-1 TRBV25-1 CASSEVSSSNEQFF
TRBJ2-1 TRBV6-1 CASSEIALNEQFF
TRBJ2-1 TRBV9 CASSVSGTTYNEQFF
TRBJ2-1 TRBV7-9 CASSLALQGAYNEQFF
TRBJ1-4 TRBV6-6 CASFQQGAGNEKLFF
TRBJ1-1 TRBV10-3 CAISEKNRAQGSGTEAFF
TRBJ1-2 TRBV1 CTSSAYEINRGRGYTF
TRBJ2-7 TRBV10-3 CAISEKTGYRYEQYF
TRBJ2-3 TRBV5-1 CASSLASSGRSDTQYF
TRBJ1-6 TRBV5-6 CASSLGTGINSPLHF
TRBJ2-7 TRBV4-1 CASSPLSGLYEQYF
TRBJ1-5 TRBV13 CASSSGTGLRQPQHF
TRBJ1-5 TRBV27 CASRDIPSNQPQHF
TRBJ1-5 TRBV30 CAWSDPFKGAGPQHF
TRBJ1-1 TRBV9 CASSSFNTEAFF
TRBJ1-5 TRBV25-1 CASSESGFGQPQHF
TRBJ2-2 TRBV7-3 CASSLGQGAPGELFF
TRBJ2-1 TRBV27 CASSSFTGWEQFF
TRBJ2-7 TRBV4-1 CASSQVAGVYEQYF
TRBJ2-7 TRBV11-2 CASSLDPGYEQYF
TRBJ1-4 TRBV5-6 CASSIERDLGNEKLFF
TRBJ1-4 TRBV27 CASSGTQKSHEKLFF
TRBJ2-3 TRBV7-3 CASSLMGGGGTDTQYF
TRBJ2-7 TRBV10-3 CAISAGSYEQYF